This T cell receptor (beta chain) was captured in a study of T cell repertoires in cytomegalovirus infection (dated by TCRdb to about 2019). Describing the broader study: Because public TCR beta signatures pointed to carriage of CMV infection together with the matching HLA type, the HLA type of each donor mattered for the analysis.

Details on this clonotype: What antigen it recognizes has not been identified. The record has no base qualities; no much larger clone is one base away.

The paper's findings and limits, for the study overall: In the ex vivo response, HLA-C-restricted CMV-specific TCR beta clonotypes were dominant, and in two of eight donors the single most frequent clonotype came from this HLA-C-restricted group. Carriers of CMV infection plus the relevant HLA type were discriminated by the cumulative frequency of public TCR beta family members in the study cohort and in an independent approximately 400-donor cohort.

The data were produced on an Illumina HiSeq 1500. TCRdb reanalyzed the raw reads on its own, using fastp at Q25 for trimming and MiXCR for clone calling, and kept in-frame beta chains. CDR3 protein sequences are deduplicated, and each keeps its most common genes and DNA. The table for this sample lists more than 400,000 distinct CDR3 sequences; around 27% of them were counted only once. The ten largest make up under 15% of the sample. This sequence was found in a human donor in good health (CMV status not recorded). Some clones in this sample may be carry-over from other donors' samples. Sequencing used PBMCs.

The nucleotide sequence reads TGTGCCAGTAACCCCCAGGGATGGGACTATGGCTACACCTTC. It translates to CASNPQGWDYGYTF. The V and J genes are TRBV19 and TRBJ1-2; TRBD1 could be the D gene, as 5 bases match. Taken from cysteine to phenylalanine, the CDR3 has 14 residues. The entry retains the CDR3 DNA only, 42 bases that are in frame from base 1. Trimming costs V 7 bases and J 3 bases, and their ends lie 15 bases apart. CDR1 LNHDA and CDR2 SQIVND are derived from the germline V gene (reference sequence).